This T cell receptor beta chain is from a study of PD-L1 blockade in urothelial cancer. As for the study in general: Most patients, about 90% of the roughly 29, were males with bladder-origin cancer.

Only in-frame clones appear in the TCRdb table, and some are missing; sequencing was by immunoSEQ multiplex PCR. This sample has 38,000 or so clones; around 83% occur once, and the top ten carry 15% to 20%. There were between 1 and 8 samples from each patient, taken pretreatment and on-treatment. Trimming removed 1 base from V and 5 bases from J; junction bases left unmatched: 7. The germline gives CDR1 SGHTA, CDR2 FQGNSA. CDR3 length: 15 residues. The chain is built from TRBV7-2 and TRBJ2-5, with 7 bases that match TRBD1. Source: PBMCs, taken around atezolizumab (anti-PD-L1) treatment. The receptor comes from a man aged 55 to 70 with urothelial cancer. Written as DNA, the CDR3 is TGTGCCAGCAGCTTAGTTACAGGGGTAGGGGAGACCCAGTACTTC. Translation: CASSLVTGVGETQYF.